This T cell receptor (beta chain) appears in the sequencing data of a study of blood T cell repertoires in COVID-19. Across the whole study: The origin of the acute and convalescent COVID-19 samples was the United States, Italy and Spain. Sources were T cells, B-cell-depleted T cells, or PBMCs; the material itself was cDNA or gDNA.

Authors' analysis steps: From reference gene primer amplification, estimates of nucleated cell counts were derived. The table came from immunoSEQ multiplex PCR; TCRdb's copy has only in-frame clones and leaves some out. V and J calls and clone size follow that table, whereas D and trimming were derived from the DNA. The sample includes around 200,000 clones, under 90% of them seen just once. This TCR came from a human donor in a cohort sampled during active COVID-19. The specimen was peripheral blood.

Here the CDR3 DNA reads TGTGCCAGCAGCCTGGGCCCGGACTTGTTCGGCTACACCTTC. It codes for CASSLGPDLFGYTF. J is TRBJ1-2 and V is TRBV5-4, with D unresolved. Germline CDR1 reads SGHNT; CDR2 reads YYREEE (reference sequence). CDR3 length: 14 residues. The V end lost 4 bases, the J end lost 8 bases, and 18 bases lay between the germline ends.